Listed here are 29 T cell receptor beta chains from one sample, sequenced in a study of OX40 agonist ivuxolimab in advanced cancers. TCRdb's table, derived via immunoSEQ multiplex PCR, lists solely in-frame clones and lacks some. The sample records 70,000 to 90,000 clones, around 90% being singletons. The sample here was CD4+ or CD8+ T cells sorted from blood, taken in a trial of the OX40 agonist ivuxolimab. The receptors here all came from an adult with an advanced solid tumor such as melanoma, head and neck, liver or kidney cancer.

This clone showed up just once. The chain links TRBV7-2 to TRBJ2-3, with no clear D. Trimming removed 5 bases at V and 0 bases at J, with 12 bases between. This CDR3 is built from 15 residues. Looked up from germline, CDR1 is SGHTA and CDR2 is FQGNSA. This chain's CDR3 is CASSRFAPSTDTQYF. CDR3 coding DNA: TGTGCCAGCAGCCGATTCGCACCGAGCACAGATACGCAGTATTTT.

The rearrangement links TRBV4-3 to TRBJ2-2; 12 positions match TRBD2. The ends lost 0 bases at V and 1 base at J; junction bases unmatched: 0. The CDR3 consists of 17 residues. Germline CDR1 and CDR2: LGHNA and YSLEER. This CDR3 is CASSQETSGGNTGELFF. In nucleotides, the CDR3 is TGCGCCAGCAGCCAAGAGACTAGCGGGGGGAACACCGGGGAGCTGTTTTTT.

V usage is TRBV27 and J usage is TRBJ2-1; a possible D gene is TRBD1 (6 bases). The CDR3 is 14 amino acids. The germline CDR1 and CDR2 sequences are MNHEY and SMNVEV (reference sequence). The V end lost 5 bases, the J end lost 5 bases, and 13 bases lay between the germline ends. This chain's CDR3 is CASSHRDTNNEQFF. The CDR3 bases are TGTGCCAGCAGTCACCGGGACACTAACAATGAGCAGTTCTTC.

The V call is TRBV28, the J call TRBJ2-2; D not resolved. CDR1 is MDHEN and CDR2 is SYDVKM in the germline V gene. The CDR3 has 17 residues. V lost 6 bases to trimming and J lost 3 bases, with 20 bases between them. The CDR3 DNA is TGTGCCAGCAGCAGGACCAGTGGGTCCCTCTACACCGGGGAGCTGTTTTTT. It translates to CASSRTSGSLYTGELFF.

V usage is TRBV7-9 and J usage is TRBJ1-2; tentative D call: TRBD1 (5 bases). This CDR3 is 15 amino acids long. Germline loops: CDR1 SEHNR, CDR2 FQNEAQ (reference sequence). The V end lost 0 bases, the J end lost 8 bases, and 16 bases lay between the germline ends. The CDR3 bases are TGTGCCAGCAGCTTAGCGTCTTATCAGGGAGAAGGCTACACCTTC. Protein: CASSLASYQGEGYTF.

The rearrangement joins TRBV4-1 to TRBJ1-4; D call uncertain. CDR3 size: 13 residues. The germline V gene has CDR1 MGHRA and CDR2 YSYEKL. V lost 5 bases and J 5 bases, leaving 9 bases between the germline ends. CDR3: CASSKAVNEKLFF. The CDR3, as DNA: TGCGCCAGCAGCAAGGCAGTAAATGAAAAACTGTTTTTT.

The chain recombines TRBV4-2 with TRBJ1-6; 7 bases fit TRBD1. The CDR3 covers 17 residues. Germline CDR1 and CDR2: LGHNA and YNFKEQ. V dropped 1 base and J dropped 4; count of bases not matched to a gene: 7. CDR3 sequence reads: CASSQGFLGQYNSPLHF. The DNA of the CDR3 is TGTGCCAGCAGCCAAGGGTTTCTGGGACAGTATAATTCACCCCTCCACTTT.

This chain joins TRBV5-6 and TRBJ2-7; 7 bases agree with TRBD2. Trimming removed 2 bases from V and 6 bases from J; junction bases left unmatched: 17. This CDR3 region has 17 residues. The V gene's germline CDR1 is SGHDT and CDR2 YYEEEE. The chain's CDR3 is CASSFGLTITSAFEQYV. DNA for the CDR3: TGTGCCAGCAGCTTTGGGCTTACCATTACTAGCGCCTTCGAGCAGTACGTC.

The chain is built from TRBV4-1 and TRBJ2-3, with 10 bases fitting TRBD2. Trimming took 10 bases from V and 0 from J; bases not matched to a gene: 4. CDR3 length equals 14 residues. Germline loops: CDR1 MGHRA, CDR2 YSYEKL. For the CDR3, the DNA is TGCGCCACGGGACTAGCGCCTAGCACAGATACGCAGTATTTT. Amino acids: CATGLAPSTDTQYF.

V usage is TRBV19 and J usage is TRBJ2-3, with D unresolved. Looked up from germline, CDR1 is LNHDA and CDR2 is SQIVND (reference sequence). This CDR3 comprises 12 residues. V lost 5 bases to trimming and J lost 1 base, with 4 bases between them. The CDR3 DNA is TGTGCCAGTAGTTACGGCACAGATACGCAGTATTTT. Translated: CASSYGTDTQYF.

The chain is built from TRBV19 and TRBJ2-3; D gene uncertain. The CDR3 has 13 residues. Germline CDR1 reads LNHDA; CDR2 reads SQIVND (reference sequence). Trimming pared 0 bases from V and 4 bases from J, leaving 5 bases between. In DNA form, the CDR3 reads TGTGCCAGTAGTATAGATCGCCCAGATACGCAGTATTTT. As protein: CASSIDRPDTQYF.

The table lists this clone with a count of one. The chain employs TRBV28 and TRBJ1-2; unclear D gene. The CDR3 totals 12 residues. Trimming took off 3 bases at V and 3 bases at J, with 5 bases between the two ends. Germline CDR1 and CDR2: MDHEN and SYDVKM. CDR3 sequence: CASSLDYYGYTF. The CDR3 nucleotides are TGTGCCAGCAGTTTGGATTACTATGGCTACACCTTC.

The chain carries TRBV2 and TRBJ1-1; weak D call: TRBD1 (5 bases). CDR3 size: 17 residues. Per the germline V gene, CDR1 is SNHLY and CDR2 is FYNNEI. V was trimmed by 6 bases and J by 5 bases, leaving 25 bases between them. The CDR3 DNA sequence: TGTGCCAGCAGAGGATTAACTAGACAGACTCTAGGGACTGAAGCTTTCTTT. Its protein product is CASRGLTRQTLGTEAFF.

V gene TRBV19 combines with J gene TRBJ1-5; tentative D call: TRBD1 (5 bases). Looked up from germline, CDR1 is LNHDA and CDR2 is SQIVND (reference sequence). Trimming took 4 bases from V and 5 from J, leaving 18 bases between them. The CDR3 has 16 residues. The DNA for the CDR3 is TGTGCCAGTAGTACTTCAGGGAGGGCTTTGGATCAGCCCCAGCATTTT. It codes for CASSTSGRALDQPQHF.

This chain connects TRBV6-5 to TRBJ2-2; D is undetermined. V gave up 8 bases and J gave up 0 bases, with 13 bases separating them. Germline lookup yields CDR1 MNHEY and CDR2 SVGAGI. The length of the CDR3 is 15 residues. The CDR3 sequence is CASLRRPANTGELFF. DNA of the CDR3: TGTGCCAGCCTCAGGAGACCTGCGAACACCGGGGAGCTGTTTTTT.

This chain uses TRBV9 with TRBJ1-2; 10 bases map to TRBD1. V shed 3 bases, J shed 8 bases, and the junction held 7 bases outside the gene matches. Per germline, CDR1 SGDLS and CDR2 YYNGEE. The CDR3 sequence is 14 residues long. In DNA, the CDR3 is TGTGCCAGCAGCGCGACAGGGGGCGCGGTGGGCTACACCTTC. It yields the protein CASSATGGAVGYTF.

The chain couples TRBV27 to TRBJ2-1, with D maybe TRBD1 (5 bases). CDR3 length equals 14 residues. V shed 3 bases and J shed 4 bases, with 10 bases lying between them. Germline V lookup: CDR1 MNHEY, CDR2 SMNVEV (reference sequence). The CDR3, as DNA: TGTGCCAGCAGTTTTCATCCAGGGTACAATGAGCAGTTCTTC. Translation gives CASSFHPGYNEQFF.

J is TRBJ1-5 and V is TRBV2; 9 nucleotides line up with TRBD1. Germline V gives CDR1 SNHLY, CDR2 FYNNEI. The CDR3 runs to 14 residues. J gave up 4 bases and V 8 bases, and 6 bases lay outside the gene matches. Here the CDR3 DNA reads TGTGCCAGCTGGGGACAGGGTATGAATCAGCCCCAGCATTTT. It yields the protein CASWGQGMNQPQHF.

The chain joins TRBV28 to TRBJ2-7; D is perhaps TRBD1 (6 bases). The CDR3 runs 16 residues. V lost 6 bases and J lost 1, with 19 bases in between. In germline, CDR1 is MDHEN, CDR2 SYDVKM. CDR3 sequence (DNA): TGTGCCAGCAGCCTCACAGGGCTCCCCCTGTCCTACGAGCAGTACTTC. Translation: CASSLTGLPLSYEQYF.

The V gene is TRBV4-3, the J gene TRBJ2-1, with 9 bases identical to TRBD1. The CDR3 length is 15 residues. The V gene end was trimmed by 4 bases and the J gene end by 5 bases; junction bases not matched to a gene: 6. The germline CDR1 and CDR2 sequences are LGHNA and YSLEER. The CDR3 DNA reads as TGCGCCAGCAGCCTCCCGGGACAGGGAGACAATGAGCAGTTCTTC. It codes for CASSLPGQGDNEQFF.

This clone has more than one count but fewer than ten. The V and J genes are TRBV30 and TRBJ2-3; 10 bases map to TRBD2. The trim removed 0 bases at V and 6 bases at J, leaving 6 bases unmatched. This CDR3 contains 15 residues. Germline V CDR1 and CDR2: GTSNPN, SVGIG (reference sequence). CDR3 protein: CAWSVWSSGSDTQYF. The CDR3 nucleotides are TGTGCCTGGAGTGTATGGTCTAGCGGGAGTGATACGCAGTATTTT.

The rearrangement uses TRBV4-2 and TRBJ2-5; D unresolved. The CDR3 has 15 residues. Trimming took off 0 bases at V and 0 bases at J, with 8 bases between the two ends. The V gene's germline CDR1 is LGHNA and CDR2 YNFKEQ. The CDR3 is CASSQEGLHQETQYF. CDR3 nucleotide sequence: TGTGCCAGCAGCCAAGAGGGCCTACACCAAGAGACCCAGTACTTC.

The chain links TRBV29-1 to TRBJ2-7; a weak D match, TRBD2 (6 bases). The V end was cut by 1 base, the J end by 0 bases, with 7 bases between. The germline CDR1 and CDR2 sequences are SQVTM and ANQGSEA. CDR3 length equals 13 residues. The chain's CDR3 is CSVEGDFSYEQYV. CDR3 DNA sequence: TGCAGCGTTGAAGGGGACTTCTCCTACGAGCAGTACGTC.

The chain has TRBV30 and TRBJ1-2; TRBD1 matches at 8 bases. This CDR3 comprises 13 residues. J gave up 5 bases and V 0 bases, and 2 bases lay outside the gene matches. CDR1 and CDR2 from the germline V gene are GTSNPN and SVGIG (reference sequence). The CDR3 loop reads CAWSVHRGYGYTF. CDR3 bases: TGTGCCTGGAGTGTTCACAGGGGGTATGGCTACACCTTC.

This clone was found a few times. The V and J genes are TRBV4-1 and TRBJ1-6; 7 bases are shared with TRBD1. Germline trimming cut 4 bases from V and 9 bases from J; bases unmatched to any gene: 9. This CDR3 comprises 15 residues. Germline loops: CDR1 MGHRA, CDR2 YSYEKL. CDR3 protein: CASSPLPTGSSPLHF. CDR3 nucleotide sequence: TGCGCCAGCAGCCCACTACCGACAGGGAGTTCACCCCTCCACTTT.

The V and J genes are TRBV5-6 and TRBJ1-1; 9 bases align to TRBD1. V was clipped by 4 bases and J by 3 bases; unmatched bases: 4. The CDR3 runs 14 residues. Germline CDR1 is SGHDT and CDR2 is YYEEEE. The CDR3, as DNA: TGTGCCAGCAGCATGGGACAGGGTTACACTGAAGCTTTCTTT. Translated: CASSMGQGYTEAFF.

The chain recombines TRBV4-2 with TRBJ2-2; 8 bases are a match to TRBD1. J lost 4 bases, V lost 4 bases, and 8 bases had no gene match. CDR3 size: 16 residues. The germline V gene encodes CDR1 LGHNA and CDR2 YNFKEQ. The DNA for the CDR3 is TGTGCCAGCAGCCCAGGACAGGGTGAAGTCACCGGGGAGCTGTTTTTT. This sequence encodes CASSPGQGEVTGELFF.

This chain joins TRBV15 and TRBJ2-3; D tentatively reads TRBD1 or TRBD2 (5 bases each). The V and J ends lost 6 bases and 2 bases respectively, with 15 bases between them. This CDR3 has 15 residues. CDR1 and CDR2 from the germline V gene are LNHNV and YYDKDF (reference sequence). DNA of the CDR3: TGTGCCACCAGGGGGACGGAGATATACACAGATACGCAGTATTTT. This codes for CATRGTEIYTDTQYF.

This chain joins TRBV6-5 and TRBJ1-2; D gene uncertain. Germline V gives CDR1 MNHEY, CDR2 SVGAGI. Trimming removed 6 bases from V and 6 bases from J, with 8 bases in between. The CDR3 spans 11 residues. Here the CDR3 reads CASSTGDGYTF. The CDR3 coding sequence is TGTGCCAGCAGCACCGGCGATGGCTACACCTTC.